This T cell receptor beta chain was observed in a study of Graves' ophthalmopathy and Graves' hyperthyroidism. Study-wide findings and caveats: Appearing in blood as well were most expanded thyroid clonotypes above 0.001 frequency.

From RNA, the CDR3 regions of TCR beta chains were amplified and sequenced. Following a first-round RT-PCR that used HTBI primers, a second-round multiplex PCR was carried out. TCRdb called the multiplex PCR reads again in MiXCR, with one record for every CDR3 protein. Of about 400,000 distinct CDR3 sequences listed, roughly 21% are singletons. This CDR3 spans 16 amino acids. Germline V gene lookup returns CDR1 SGHTA and CDR2 FQGNSA. With V trimmed by 5 bases and J by 4 bases, 10 bases remained unmatched. Concerning this clonotype: Its antigen is unknown.

Enrolled hyperthyroidism patients had a new diagnosis, a duration under 2 months, and an age of 18 to 65. The PBMCs were taken from about 9.7 ml of fresh peripheral blood. The V call is TRBV7-2, the J call TRBJ2-5; 10 positions agree with TRBD2. Sequenced: peripheral blood. This TCR came from a woman aged 18-29 years with stable Graves' hyperthyroidism. The CDR3 here is CASSPLEAGGRETQYF. The CDR3 coding sequence is TGTGCCAGCAGCCCCCTGGAAGCGGGGGGGCGAGAGACCCAGTACTTC.